These 24 T cell receptor beta chains came from one sample sequenced in a study of OX40 agonist ivuxolimab in advanced cancers. TCRdb keeps only in-frame clones here, not all; method: immunoSEQ multiplex PCR. The sample contains 70,000 or so clones, roughly nine tenths of which appear only once. The sample here was CD4+ or CD8+ T cells sorted from blood, taken in a trial of the OX40 agonist ivuxolimab. These receptors all stem from an adult with an advanced solid tumor such as melanoma, head and neck, liver or kidney cancer.

This rearrangement joins TRBV27 to TRBJ2-1; tentative D call: TRBD1 (6 bases). Germline CDR1 is MNHEY and CDR2 is SMNVEV (reference sequence). With 6 bases removed from V and 3 bases from J, the gap between germline ends came to 24 bases. The CDR3 is 18 residues long. CDR3 amino acids: CASSNVGQSLRLYNEQFF. The DNA of the CDR3 is TGTGCCAGCAGCAATGTCGGACAGTCCTTACGTCTCTACAATGAGCAGTTCTTC.

The genes are TRBV18 and TRBJ1-4; TRBD1 aligns across 7 bases. Trimming removed 0 bases from V and 7 bases from J; junction bases left unmatched: 5. CDR1 is KGHSH, CDR2 LQKENI, per germline. The CDR3 is made up of 15 amino acids. This chain's CDR3 is CASSPPPGGSEKLFF. CDR3 DNA sequence: TGTGCCAGCTCACCACCACCAGGGGGTTCTGAAAAACTGTTTTTT. The full variable domain, its missing parts supplied by reference TRBV18 and TRBJ1-4, is NAGVMQNPRHLVRRRGQEARLRCSPMKGHSHVYWYRQLPEEGLKFMVYLQKENIIDESGMPKERFSAEFPKEGPSILRIQQVVRGDSAAYFCASSPPPGGSEKLFFGSGTQLSVL.

This clone was detected once. Other DNA sequences in this sample translate to the same CDR3. The chain couples TRBV2 to TRBJ1-1; D remains ambiguous. CDR1 and CDR2 (germline): SNHLY, FYNNEI. This CDR3 comprises 13 residues. V was pared by 1 base and J by 1 base, with 4 bases between. CDR3 in DNA: TGTGCCAGCAGTGAAGAGCAGAACACTGAAGCTTTCTTT. Protein product: CASSEEQNTEAFF.

J is TRBJ1-3 and V is TRBV5-6; tentatively, D is TRBD1 (5 bases). Germline loops: CDR1 SGHDT, CDR2 YYEEEE. This CDR3 is 14 amino acids long. V was trimmed by 0 bases and J by 7 bases, leaving 11 bases between them. The CDR3 reads CASSLVDRANTIYF. The CDR3 nucleotides read TGTGCCAGCAGCTTGGTTGACAGAGCCAACACCATATATTTT.

V is TRBV14 and J is TRBJ2-7; no clear D gene. This CDR3 has 13 amino acids. Trimming stripped 4 bases from V and 4 bases from J, with 11 bases between. The germline CDR1 and CDR2 sequences are SGHDN and FVKESK. In nucleotides, the CDR3 is TGTGCCAGCAGCCGACTGTCCAATTACGAGCAGTACTTC. It codes for CASSRLSNYEQYF.

The V and J genes are TRBV28 and TRBJ2-7, with D possibly called TRBD1 or TRBD2 (5 bases each). The CDR3 contains 13 residues. V was trimmed by 3 bases and J by 2 bases, leaving 8 bases between them. Germline V gives CDR1 MDHEN, CDR2 SYDVKM. The CDR3 sequence is CASSFRGAYEQYF. The CDR3 nucleotides read TGTGCCAGCAGTTTTAGAGGGGCCTACGAGCAGTACTTC.

The table lists this clone with a few counts. The J gene is TRBJ1-1, the V gene TRBV7-2; no reliable D call. The CDR3 length is 11 residues. The V and J ends lost 4 bases and 11 bases respectively, with 11 bases between them. Germline CDR1 SGHTA, CDR2 FQGNSA. As DNA, the CDR3 is TGTGCCAGCAGCTATAACAGCGGGGCTTTCTTT. This codes for CASSYNSGAFF.

This clone was seen only a few times. The rearrangement uses TRBV5-6 and TRBJ1-1, with 7 bases aligning to TRBD1. The CDR3 runs to 14 residues. The germline gives CDR1 SGHDT, CDR2 YYEEEE. Trimming at V came to 3 bases and at J to 7 bases, leaving 9 bases not matched to a gene. The CDR3 nucleotides are TGTGCCAGCAGCTCGGCCGGGACAGAGGGTGAAGCTTTCTTT. Protein sequence: CASSSAGTEGEAFF.

This clone came up a few times. One end of the junction varies from germline; a read error may be responsible. Here the CDR3 DNA reads TGTGCCAGCAGCCCTACGACGGCGTGGTATTCACCCCTCCAATTT. Translation: CASSPTTAWYSPLQF. The chain carries TRBV14 and TRBJ1-6, with D unresolved. The CDR3 totals 15 residues. Germline values: CDR1 SGHDN, CDR2 FVKESK.

The chain couples TRBV9 to TRBJ2-3; D is unresolved. CDR1 is SGDLS and CDR2 is YYNGEE in the germline V gene. Trimming took 0 bases from V and 0 from J, leaving 5 bases between them. This CDR3 contains 14 residues. CDR3 residues: CASSVEASTDTQYF. CDR3 DNA: TGTGCCAGCAGCGTAGAGGCTAGCACAGATACGCAGTATTTT. Using reference TRBV9 and TRBJ2-3 for the parts outside the CDR3, the full variable domain is DSGVTQTPKHLITATGQRVTLRCSPRSGDLSVYWYQQSLDQGLQFLIQYYNGEERAKGNILERFSAQQFPDLHSELNLSSLELGDSALYFCASSVEASTDTQYFGPGTRLTVL.

This chain joins TRBV28 and TRBJ1-1, with D maybe TRBD1 (5 bases). Trimming cost V 0 bases and J 6 bases, with 11 bases left between them. The CDR3 is 14 residues long. The germline V gene has CDR1 MDHEN and CDR2 SYDVKM. The CDR3: CASSLWGTVPEAFF. Here the CDR3 DNA reads TGTGCCAGCAGTTTATGGGGGACTGTTCCTGAAGCTTTCTTT.

This chain connects TRBV7-9 to TRBJ2-3; 8 bases map to TRBD2. The CDR3 spans 16 residues. The germline gives CDR1 SEHNR, CDR2 FQNEAQ (reference sequence). The trim removed 5 bases at V and 4 bases at J, leaving 11 bases unmatched. The CDR3 DNA sequence: TGTGCCAGCAGCATCAGGGGACTAGGCTTATCAGATACGCAGTATTTT. It encodes CASSIRGLGLSDTQYF.

The rearrangement uses TRBV6-4 and TRBJ2-3, with 10 bases that match TRBD2. In germline, CDR1 is MRHNA, CDR2 SNTAGT. V gave up 3 bases and J gave up 3 bases; unmatched junction bases: 3. This CDR3 region has 15 residues. The CDR3 is CASSEASGRTDTQYF. Written as DNA, the CDR3 is TGTGCCAGCAGTGAGGCTAGCGGGAGAACAGATACGCAGTATTTT.

V usage is TRBV5-6 and J usage is TRBJ2-1; D is unresolved. Germline V gene sequence: CDR1 SGHDT, CDR2 YYEEEE. The CDR3 has 16 amino acids. Deletions cut 0 bases from V and 2 bases from J, with 12 bases between. The CDR3 reads CASSLATPWTYNEQFF. Here the CDR3 DNA reads TGTGCCAGCAGCTTGGCGACACCTTGGACCTACAATGAGCAGTTCTTC.

This chain uses TRBV28 with TRBJ1-2; no reliable D call. Per germline, CDR1 MDHEN and CDR2 SYDVKM. The CDR3 is made up of 14 amino acids. V dropped 6 bases and J dropped 0 bases, with 11 bases sitting between them. The CDR3 region has the DNA TGTGCCAGCAGATCTGAATCGGCTAACTATGGCTACACCTTC. This encodes CASRSESANYGYTF.

In its sample, this clone was seen once. The gene calls are TRBV11-1 and TRBJ2-1; TRBD2 aligns across 9 bases. The CDR3 totals 18 residues. J lost 3 bases, V lost 5 bases, and 14 bases had no gene match. Germline assignment: CDR1 SGHAT and CDR2 FQDESV (reference sequence). CDR3 residues: CASSPYSTSGYYYNEQFF. The CDR3 bases are TGTGCCAGCAGCCCCTACTCTACTAGCGGGTACTACTACAATGAGCAGTTCTTC.

The V and J genes are TRBV10-3 and TRBJ2-3, with D perhaps given as TRBD1 or TRBD2 (5 bases each). Between the trimmed V and J ends, which lost 2 bases and 0 bases, there was a span of 12 bases. CDR1 and CDR2 from the germline V gene are ENHRY and SYGVKD. The CDR3 has 16 residues. CDR3 coding DNA: TGTGCCATCAGTGAGATCGGGACGGCTAGCACAGATACGCAGTATTTT. Amino acids: CAISEIGTASTDTQYF.

The chain is built from TRBV28 and TRBJ2-5; D is perhaps TRBD2 (6 bases). Germline CDR1 and CDR2: MDHEN and SYDVKM. The CDR3 runs to 12 residues. With 8 bases removed from V and 6 bases from J, the gap between germline ends came to 13 bases. In DNA, the CDR3 is TGTGCCAGCGGGGGGAGCACAAAGACCCAGTACTTC. Amino acids: CASGGSTKTQYF. The complete variable domain, with remaining parts taken from reference TRBV28 and TRBJ2-5, reads DVKVTQSSRYLVKRTGEKVFLECVQDMDHENMFWYRQDPGLGLRLIYFSYDVKMKEKGDIPEGYSVSREKKERFSLILESASTNQTSMYLCASGGSTKTQYFGPGTRLLVL.

This sequence joins TRBV6-1 and TRBJ2-7; 10 nucleotides align to TRBD1. The CDR3 totals 13 residues. The germline CDR1 and CDR2 sequences are MNHNS and SASEGT. Trimming removed 11 bases from V and 4 bases from J; junction bases left unmatched: 8. This chain's CDR3 is CASHRDRGYEQYF. In nucleotides, the CDR3 is TGTGCCTCCCACCGGGACAGGGGTTACGAGCAGTACTTC.

V and J are TRBV19 and TRBJ2-7; D is perhaps TRBD2 (6 bases). The germline V gene has CDR1 LNHDA and CDR2 SQIVND (reference sequence). The CDR3 runs 16 residues. V was pared by 0 bases and J by 0 bases, with 12 bases between. The CDR3 DNA reads TGTGCCAGTAGTATAGATAGGGACTCTCCCTCCTACGAGCAGTACTTC. Translation: CASSIDRDSPSYEQYF. The whole variable domain, remainder taken from reference TRBV19 and TRBJ2-7, is DGGITQSPKYLFRKEGQNVTLSCEQNLNHDAMYWYRQDPGQGLRLIYYSQIVNDFQKGDIAEGYSVSREKKESFPLTVTSAQKNPTAFYLCASSIDRDSPSYEQYFGPGTRLTVT.

The chain uses TRBV6-1 and TRBJ1-5, with D perhaps TRBD1 (5 bases). V shed 8 bases and J shed 0 bases, with 11 bases lying between them. CDR3 length equals 14 residues. CDR1 and CDR2 (germline): MNHNS, SASEGT. CDR3 loop: CASGAGNSNQPQHF. CDR3 in DNA: TGTGCCAGCGGTGCAGGGAATAGCAATCAGCCCCAGCATTTT.

The chain combines TRBV2 with TRBJ1-4; possibly TRBD1 for D (6 bases). This CDR3 comprises 15 residues. The V gene's germline CDR1 is SNHLY and CDR2 FYNNEI. The V and J ends lost 2 bases and 4 bases respectively, with 11 bases between them. The CDR3 nucleotides read TGTGCCAGCAGTGAAAAGGAGGGGGGTAATGAAAAACTGTTTTTT. Its translation is CASSEKEGGNEKLFF.

The chain recombines TRBV2 with TRBJ1-6; D gene uncertain. With 3 bases removed from V and 0 bases from J, the gap between germline ends came to 9 bases. CDR3 size: 16 residues. Per the germline V gene, CDR1 is SNHLY and CDR2 is FYNNEI. The CDR3 spells CASSDHRSSYNSPLHF. The DNA of the CDR3 is TGTGCCAGCAGTGACCACAGAAGCTCCTATAATTCACCCCTCCACTTT.

The V gene is TRBV30, the J gene TRBJ2-7; D may be TRBD1 (6 bases). Trimming shortened V by 5 bases and J by 3 bases, and 14 bases separated the two germline ends. The CDR3 sequence is 13 residues long. Germline CDR1 and CDR2: GTSNPN and SVGIG (reference sequence). CDR3 residues: CAWDRRDNYEQYF. In DNA form, the CDR3 reads TGTGCCTGGGATCGCCGGGACAACTACGAGCAGTACTTC.